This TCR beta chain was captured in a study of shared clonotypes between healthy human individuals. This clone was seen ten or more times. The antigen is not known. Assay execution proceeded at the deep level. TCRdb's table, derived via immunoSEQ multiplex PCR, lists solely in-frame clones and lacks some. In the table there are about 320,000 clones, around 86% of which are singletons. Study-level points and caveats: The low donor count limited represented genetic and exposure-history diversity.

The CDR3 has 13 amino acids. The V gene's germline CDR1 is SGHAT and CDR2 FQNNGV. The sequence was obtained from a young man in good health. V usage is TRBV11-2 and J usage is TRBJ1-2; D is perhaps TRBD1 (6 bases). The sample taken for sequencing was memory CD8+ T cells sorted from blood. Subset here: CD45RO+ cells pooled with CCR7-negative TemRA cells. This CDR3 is CASWGAPEYGYTF. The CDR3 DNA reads TGTGCTTCCTGGGGGGCCCCAGAATATGGCTACACCTTC.